This passage covers 27 T cell receptor beta chains from one sample sequenced in a study of blood T cell repertoires in COVID-19. TCRdb keeps only in-frame clones here, not all; method: immunoSEQ multiplex PCR. This sample yields around 250,000 clones, of which 83% are seen a single time; roughly 8.6% belongs to the top ten. Input material: peripheral blood. The receptor source for this set is a man aged 40-49 years with active or convalescent COVID-19.

V usage is TRBV18 and J usage is TRBJ2-7; a possible D gene is TRBD1 (5 bases). V lost 3 bases and J lost 4, with 10 bases in between. CDR1 is KGHSH and CDR2 is LQKENI in the germline V gene. The CDR3 runs 13 residues. DNA of the CDR3: TGTGCCAGCTCACCGCGACAGTCTTACGAGCAGTACTTC. Its translation: CASSPRQSYEQYF. Full variable domain (outside the CDR3, taken from reference TRBV18 and TRBJ2-7): NAGVMQNPRHLVRRRGQEARLRCSPMKGHSHVYWYRQLPEEGLKFMVYLQKENIIDESGMPKERFSAEFPKEGPSILRIQQVVRGDSAAYFCASSPRQSYEQYFGPGTRLTVT.

The chain joins TRBV5-6 to TRBJ1-1; the D gene is possibly TRBD1 (6 bases). The CDR3 runs to 14 residues. Germline CDR1 SGHDT, CDR2 YYEEEE. With 0 bases removed from V and 0 bases from J, the gap between germline ends came to 6 bases. DNA for the CDR3: TGTGCCAGCAGCTTGGGACAGGTGAACACTGAAGCTTTCTTT. Translation gives CASSLGQVNTEAFF.

CDR3 bases: TGTGCCAGCATCTCAGGGGGACCGCTCACCGGGGAGCTGTTTTTT. Residues: CASISGGPLTGELFF. V gene TRBV27 combines with J gene TRBJ2-2, with 7 positions matching TRBD1. The V and J ends lost 7 bases and 4 bases, in that order; junction bases with no gene match: 9. CDR1 MNHEY and CDR2 SMNVEV come from the germline V gene (reference sequence). The CDR3 is made up of 15 amino acids.

This clone was seen more than once but under ten times. The chain joins TRBV30 to TRBJ2-1; 12 positions match TRBD2. The CDR3 totals 15 residues. CDR1 is GTSNPN and CDR2 is SVGIG in the germline V gene (reference sequence). With 3 bases clipped from V and 6 bases from J, the junction kept 6 bases outside the gene matches. For the CDR3, the DNA is TGTGCCTGGAGCGTTGGGACTAGCGGGCGCAATGAGCAGTTCTTC. Amino acids: CAWSVGTSGRNEQFF.

The rearrangement uses TRBV18 and TRBJ2-1; a weak D match, TRBD2 (5 bases). CDR1 is KGHSH and CDR2 is LQKENI in the germline V gene. The V and J ends lost 5 bases and 9 bases respectively, with 5 bases between them. There are 10 residues in the CDR3. The CDR3 loop reads CASSGGEQFF. CDR3 bases: TGTGCCAGCTCAGGAGGTGAGCAGTTCTTC.

This rearrangement joins TRBV7-2 to TRBJ1-5; possibly TRBD1 for D (6 bases). Germline CDR1 and CDR2: SGHTA and FQGNSA. With 8 bases removed from V and 4 bases from J, the gap between germline ends came to 18 bases. The CDR3 has 15 residues. The CDR3 nucleotides read TGTGCCAGCCGGCGGGCAGGGGCACCTAATCAGCCCCAGCATTTT. Translation gives CASRRAGAPNQPQHF.

V and J are TRBV24-1 and TRBJ1-1; maybe TRBD1 (5 bases). The germline gives CDR1 KGHDR, CDR2 SFDVKD. The CDR3 is made up of 13 amino acids. The V end was cut by 5 bases, the J end by 4 bases, with 10 bases between. In nucleotides, the CDR3 is TGTGCCACCAGTGGGGGGGGGAGCACTGAAGCTTTCTTT. Protein: CATSGGGSTEAFF.

This clone has a handful of counts. V is TRBV5-1 and J is TRBJ2-7, with D possibly matching TRBD1 (6 bases). V lost 1 base and J 4 bases, leaving 15 bases between the germline ends. Germline CDR1 SGHRS, CDR2 YFSETQ. This CDR3 has 15 amino acids. Here the CDR3 DNA reads TGCGCCAGCAGCTTGTCAACAGGGCATGGGTACGAGCAGTACTTC. It yields the protein CASSLSTGHGYEQYF.

The gene calls are TRBV6-5 and TRBJ1-1, with D possibly TRBD1 on 6 matching bases. V dropped 6 bases and J dropped 6 bases, with 14 bases sitting between them. CDR3 length: 13 amino acids. From germline, CDR1 is MNHEY and CDR2 SVGAGI. The CDR3 sequence is CASRKVGASEAFF. The DNA for the CDR3 is TGTGCCAGCAGGAAGGTGGGGGCTTCTGAAGCTTTCTTT.

The V gene is TRBV6-5, the J gene TRBJ1-2, with 7 bases matching TRBD1. Germline trimming cut 6 bases from V and 6 bases from J; bases unmatched to any gene: 13. The CDR3 has 15 amino acids. Looked up from germline, CDR1 is MNHEY and CDR2 is SVGAGI. CDR3 nucleotide sequence: TGTGCCAGCAGCCGAGACAGGGCCTCGTCGGATGGCTACACCTTC. Amino acids: CASSRDRASSDGYTF.

The CDR3 DNA sequence: TGTGCCAGCAGTTTAAGGCAGGGATTCAATCAGCCCCAGCATTTT. It specifies CASSLRQGFNQPQHF. The chain carries TRBV28 and TRBJ1-5; maybe TRBD1 (5 bases). CDR3 size: 15 residues. V lost 2 bases, J lost 3 bases, and 11 bases lay in between. CDR1 MDHEN and CDR2 SYDVKM come from the germline V gene.

The J gene is TRBJ1-1, the V gene TRBV27; D remains unclear. Germline loops: CDR1 MNHEY, CDR2 SMNVEV (reference sequence). V was clipped by 5 bases and J by 0 bases, with 16 bases between them. There are 16 residues in the CDR3. The CDR3, as DNA: TGTGCCAGCAGTCCCATGAGGGTCCTCATGAACACTGAAGCTTTCTTT. It codes for CASSPMRVLMNTEAFF.

This chain uses TRBV1 with TRBJ2-3; TRBD2, the table's D call, lacks a check against the DNA. TRBV1 is tagged as a pseudogene. The CDR3 covers 17 residues. The CDR3 bases are TGCACCAGCAGCCACCCGTTACTCCAACCCCTCACAGATACGCAGTATTTT. It yields the protein CTSSHPLLQPLTDTQYF.

This clone was detected once. The chain links TRBV29-1 to TRBJ2-1, with D perhaps matching TRBD2 (5 bases). Germline CDR1 reads SQVTM; CDR2 reads ANQGSEA. The CDR3 covers 14 residues. V lost 4 bases, J lost 4 bases, and 14 bases lay in between. The CDR3 bases are TGCAGCGTTGCCATCTTGGGGAGATACAATGAGCAGTTCTTC. Translated: CSVAILGRYNEQFF.

The chain uses TRBV19 and TRBJ2-6, with 8 bases fitting TRBD2. V shed 3 bases, J shed 4 bases, and the junction held 8 bases outside the gene matches. Per germline, CDR1 LNHDA and CDR2 SQIVND (reference sequence). There are 17 residues in the CDR3. For the CDR3, the DNA is TGTGCCAGTAGTATTATGCGGGGGGCGACGGGGGCCAACGTCCTGACTTTC. Encoded protein: CASSIMRGATGANVLTF.

V is TRBV19 and J is TRBJ2-7; 7 nucleotides match TRBD1. From germline, CDR1 is LNHDA and CDR2 SQIVND (reference sequence). The CDR3 runs 14 residues. V was clipped by 5 bases and J by 2 bases; unmatched bases: 6. CDR3 in DNA: TGTGCCAGTAGTCTCGGGACAGCCACCTACGAGCAGTACTTC. It translates to CASSLGTATYEQYF.

The chain combines TRBV2 with TRBJ2-7, with D possibly matching TRBD2 (5 bases). The germline V gene encodes CDR1 SNHLY and CDR2 FYNNEI. The CDR3 is 10 amino acids. V lost 10 bases to trimming and J lost 3 bases, with 7 bases between them. The CDR3 region has the DNA TGTGCCACCGGGGACTACGAGCAGTACTTC. It codes for CATGDYEQYF.

The chain couples TRBV19 to TRBJ1-2, with TRBD1 matching 7 bases. Germline-derived CDR1 and CDR2 are LNHDA and SQIVND (reference sequence). The CDR3 has 14 amino acids. V lost 7 bases to trimming and J lost 5 bases; unmatched junction nucleotides: 10. The CDR3 sequence is CASTPDRVAYGYTF. CDR3 sequence (DNA): TGTGCCAGTACCCCCGACAGGGTGGCTTATGGCTACACCTTC.

The rearrangement joins TRBV28 to TRBJ1-2; D perhaps matches TRBD1 (5 bases). The CDR3 spans 12 residues. The germline V gene encodes CDR1 MDHEN and CDR2 SYDVKM. V lost 7 bases and J lost 4, with 10 bases in between. The CDR3 DNA reads TGTGCCAGCAACGACAGACTCTATGGCTACACCTTC. Translated, it gives CASNDRLYGYTF.

DNA for the CDR3: TGCGCCAGCAGCCAAGATCCCAGCGGGGGGACAGAAGAGACCCAGTACTTC. This encodes CASSQDPSGGTEETQYF. The chain recombines TRBV4-1 with TRBJ2-5, with 9 bases lining up with TRBD2. V shed 0 bases and J 3 bases; nucleotides not matched to a gene: 8. CDR3 size: 17 residues. The germline gives CDR1 MGHRA, CDR2 YSYEKL.

This rearrangement joins TRBV6-6 to TRBJ1-1; D unresolved. CDR3 length equals 14 residues. The V gene lost 7 bases and the J gene lost 1 base, with 13 bases spanning the gap. CDR1 and CDR2 (germline): MNHNY, SVGAGI (reference sequence). CDR3 DNA: TGTGCCAGCACCAACAAGGAGGGGAACACTGAAGCTTTCTTT. Translation: CASTNKEGNTEAFF.

This clone was recorded a few times. V usage is TRBV9 and J usage is TRBJ2-1; TRBD2 aligns across 13 bases. This CDR3 contains 17 residues. Germline loops: CDR1 SGDLS, CDR2 YYNGEE. With V trimmed by 4 bases and J by 3 bases, 7 bases remained unmatched. The CDR3 DNA follows: TGTGCCAGCAGCTCTGCCGGGACTAGCGGGATCTACAATGAGCAGTTCTTC. Translating it yields CASSSAGTSGIYNEQFF.

This chain's CDR3 is CAWQTGVNYGYTF. The CDR3 DNA reads TGTGCCTGGCAAACAGGGGTAAACTATGGCTACACCTTC. The chain combines TRBV30 with TRBJ1-2; TRBD1 agrees at 7 bases. Looked up from germline, CDR1 is GTSNPN and CDR2 is SVGIG (reference sequence). CDR3 length: 13 residues. V shed 5 bases and J 2 bases; nucleotides not matched to a gene: 5.

The CDR3, as DNA: TGTGCCTGGAGTGTAGCAGGGTTGAGAAGTTATGGCTACACCTTC. The encoded protein is CAWSVAGLRSYGYTF. The chain links TRBV30 to TRBJ1-2, with TRBD1 as a possible D gene (5 bases). V gave up 0 bases and J gave up 5 bases, with 16 bases separating them. This CDR3 is built from 15 residues. CDR1 is GTSNPN, CDR2 SVGIG, per germline (reference sequence).

The chain joins TRBV5-4 to TRBJ1-1; 12 nucleotides line up with TRBD1. The germline gives CDR1 SGHNT, CDR2 YYREEE (reference sequence). V dropped 5 bases and J dropped 7; count of bases not matched to a gene: 6. The CDR3 has 14 amino acids. CDR3 sequence reads: CASSRDRGLVEAFF. DNA of the CDR3: TGTGCCAGCAGTCGGGACAGGGGGCTAGTTGAAGCTTTCTTT.

This clone turned up a few times. The V and J genes are TRBV21-1 and TRBJ2-7; the table's D call TRBD1 went unverified against the DNA. TRBV21-1 constitutes a pseudogene. The CDR3 loop spans 15 amino acids. CDR3 in amino acids: CASSNPGQSTYEQYF. The CDR3, as DNA: TGTGCCAGCAGCAACCCGGGACAGAGCACCTACGAGCAGTACTTC.

The rearrangement uses TRBV11-1 and TRBJ1-2, with TRBD1 identical over 7 bases. V lost 4 bases to trimming and J lost 8 bases; unmatched junction nucleotides: 10. Germline values: CDR1 SGHAT, CDR2 FQDESV (reference sequence). The CDR3 has 14 amino acids. CDR3 DNA sequence: TGTGCCAGCAGCTCTCAACAGGGGCGGCGAGGCTACACCTTC. It codes for CASSSQQGRRGYTF.